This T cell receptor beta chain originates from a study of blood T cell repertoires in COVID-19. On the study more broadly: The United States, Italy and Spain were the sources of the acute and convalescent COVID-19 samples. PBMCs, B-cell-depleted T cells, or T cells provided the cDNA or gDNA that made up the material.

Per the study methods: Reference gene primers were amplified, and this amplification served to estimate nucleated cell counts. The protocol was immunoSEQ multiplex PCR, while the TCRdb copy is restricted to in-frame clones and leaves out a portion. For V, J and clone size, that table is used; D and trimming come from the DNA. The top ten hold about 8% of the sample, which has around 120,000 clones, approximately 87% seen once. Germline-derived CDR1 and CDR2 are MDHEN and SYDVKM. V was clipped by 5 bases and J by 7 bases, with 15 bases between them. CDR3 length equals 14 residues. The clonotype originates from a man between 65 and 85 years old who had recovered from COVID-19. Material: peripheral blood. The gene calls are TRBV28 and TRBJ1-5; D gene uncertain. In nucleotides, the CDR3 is TGTGCCAGCAGTGCCCTGGTTCTGCGACAGCCCCAGCATTTT. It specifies CASSALVLRQPQHF.